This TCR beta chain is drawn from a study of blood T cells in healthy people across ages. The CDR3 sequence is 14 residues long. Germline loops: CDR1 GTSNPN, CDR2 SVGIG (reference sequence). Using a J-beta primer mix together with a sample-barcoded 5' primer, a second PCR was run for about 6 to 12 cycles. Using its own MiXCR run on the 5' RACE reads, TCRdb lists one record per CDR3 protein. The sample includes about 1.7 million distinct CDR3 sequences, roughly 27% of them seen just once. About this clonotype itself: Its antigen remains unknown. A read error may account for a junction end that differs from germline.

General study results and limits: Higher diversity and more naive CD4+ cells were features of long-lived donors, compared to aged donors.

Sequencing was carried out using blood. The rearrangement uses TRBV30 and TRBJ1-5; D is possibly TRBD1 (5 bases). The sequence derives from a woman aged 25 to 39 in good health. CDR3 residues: CAWSGTNRNQPRHF. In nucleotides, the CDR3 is TGTGCCTGGAGTGGGACAAACAGGAATCAGCCCCGGCATTTT. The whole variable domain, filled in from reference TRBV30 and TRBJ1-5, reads SQTIHQWPATLVQPVGSPLSLECTVEGTSNPNLYWYRQAAGRGLQLLFYSVGIGQISSEVPQNLSASRPQDRQFILSSKKLLLSDSGFYLCAWSGTNRNQPRHFGDGTRLSIL.